This TCR beta chain was captured in a study of T cell responses to AZD1222 COVID-19 vaccine. Sequencing used immunoSEQ multiplex PCR; TCRdb keeps in-frame clones, though not all of them. The top ten hold around 1.9% of the sample, which has some 150,000 clones, approximately 94% seen once. Germline CDR1 is KGHSH and CDR2 is LQKENI. The CDR3 spans 14 residues. V was shortened by 4 bases and J by 0 bases, with 7 bases between the two germline ends. Sequences were derived from peripheral blood, sampled on day 0 of AZD1222 vaccination. The receptor comes from an adult in good health. The gene calls are TRBV18 and TRBJ1-3; D remains unclear. DNA for the CDR3: TGTGCCAGCTCACTTTCCTCCTCTGGAAACACCATATATTTT. It specifies CASSLSSSGNTIYF.